A selection of T cell receptor beta chains follows, all from one sample in a study of cytomegalovirus exposure and HLA in healthy donors. Data came from immunoSEQ multiplex PCR; TCRdb stores just in-frame clones and leaves some out. Altogether about 180,000 clones are present, roughly 80% being singletons, with the ten largest covering 1.2% to 1.5%. The sample consisted of PBMCs. The receptors come from a girl aged 10-17 years in good health and CMV-seropositive. Both conserved end residues are part of each CDR3. The D gene is left open where the match is weak. Size values are once, few and many counts, or a class for expanded clones, and some rows have none.

j_call d_call v_call clone_size cdr3_aa cdr3_nt
TRBJ2-7 . TRBV7-2 . CASSLFAAPSDEQYF TGTGCCAGCAGCTTATTTGCGGCGCCCTCGGACGAGCAGTACTTC
TRBJ2-2 . TRBV6-1 . CASSEYRNTGELFF TGTGCCAGCAGTGAGTACAGAAACACCGGGGAGCTGTTTTTT
TRBJ2-1 . TRBV5-6 . CASKGVSYNEQFF TGTGCCAGCAAGGGGGTCTCCTACAATGAGCAGTTCTTC
TRBJ1-2 . TRBV7-8 . CASSPQGILGYTF TGTGCCAGCAGCCCACAGGGAATTCTTGGCTACACCTTC
TRBJ2-1 TRBD2 TRBV15 . CATSRDGGLGYNEQFF TGTGCCACCAGCAGAGATGGAGGACTAGGTTACAATGAGCAGTTCTTC
TRBJ2-1 . TRBV7-8 . CASSLYRAGDHNEQFF TGTGCCAGCAGCTTATATCGAGCAGGGGATCACAATGAGCAGTTCTTC
TRBJ2-5 TRBD2 TRBV30 . CAWNLAGGLETQYF TGTGCCTGGAACCTAGCGGGAGGTTTGGAGACCCAGTACTTC
TRBJ2-7 TRBD2 TRBV7-2 . CASSILAGIEQYF TGTGCCAGCAGTATACTAGCGGGAATCGAGCAGTACTTC
TRBJ2-7 TRBD2 TRBV14 few CASSRLAGGYEQYF TGTGCCAGCAGCCGACTAGCGGGAGGCTACGAGCAGTACTTC
TRBJ2-5 TRBD2 TRBV5-4 . CASSLQAGVSGGKETQYF TGTGCCAGCAGCTTGCAAGCGGGAGTGTCAGGAGGTAAAGAGACCCAGTACTTC
TRBJ2-2 TRBD2 TRBV27 . CASSYSGREASNTGELFF TGTGCCAGCAGTTACTCCGGGCGGGAGGCCTCGAACACCGGGGAGCTGTTTTTT
TRBJ2-7 TRBD1 TRBV27 . CASSLRGLEQYF TGTGCCAGCAGCCTTAGGGGGCTCGAGCAGTACTTC
TRBJ2-4 TRBD2 TRBV19 . CASSIVGTSGRTRAKNIQYF TGTGCCAGTAGTATAGTAGGGACTAGCGGGAGGACTAGAGCCAAAAACATTCAGTACTTC
TRBJ1-1 TRBD1 TRBV5-1 . CASSTSGTGGNTEAFF TGCGCCAGCAGCACCTCCGGGACAGGGGGAAACACTGAAGCTTTCTTT
TRBJ1-2 . TRBV7-9 . CASSFSVNYGYTF TGTGCCAGCAGCTTCAGTGTTAACTATGGCTACACCTTC
TRBJ2-2 TRBD1 TRBV7-9 . CASSDRDRAVDTGELFF TGTGCCAGCAGCGACAGGGACAGGGCGGTTGACACCGGGGAGCTGTTTTTT
TRBJ1-1 . TRBV19 few CASKRSVLNTEAFF TGTGCCAGTAAGCGTTCGGTTTTGAACACTGAAGCTTTCTTT
TRBJ1-6 . TRBV27 . CASGPKGTLVSPLHF TGTGCCAGCGGTCCCAAGGGGACATTAGTTTCACCCCTCCACTTT
TRBJ2-2 . TRBV27 . CASSWAGRTGELFF TGTGCCAGCAGTTGGGCAGGCAGAACCGGGGAGCTGTTTTTT
TRBJ1-2 . TRBV4-1 once CASSHTGIYGYTF TGCGCCAGCAGCCACACAGGGATCTATGGCTACACCTTC
TRBJ2-1 . TRBV7-2 . CASSLGGGSSSTFNEQFF TGTGCCAGCAGCTTAGGAGGGGGTAGCTCCTCGACCTTCAATGAGCAGTTCTTC
TRBJ2-7 . TRBV27 . CASSFVQNYEQYF TGTGCCAGCAGTTTCGTGCAGAACTACGAGCAGTACTTC
TRBJ2-6 . TRBV27 . CASSFRSGANVLTF TGTGCCAGCAGTTTCCGCTCTGGGGCCAACGTCCTGACTTTC
TRBJ2-1 . TRBV10-1 . CASSESGRSSYNEQFF TGCGCCAGCAGTGAGAGTGGCCGAAGCTCCTACAATGAGCAGTTCTTC
TRBJ1-1 . TRBV6-5 few CASSSLAMNTEAFF TGTGCCAGCAGCTCCCTGGCCATGAACACTGAAGCTTTCTTT
TRBJ2-3 TRBD1 TRBV6-5 . CASGQVTDTQYF TGTGCCTCTGGACAGGTCACAGATACGCAGTATTTT
TRBJ2-7 . TRBV19 . CASSEPGASYEQYF TGTGCCAGTAGTGAACCGGGAGCCTCGTACGAGCAGTACTTC
TRBJ1-1 TRBD1 TRBV7-2 once CASSLVTGGNTEAFF TGTGCCAGCAGCTTAGTAACAGGGGGGAACACTGAAGCTTTCTTT
TRBJ1-2 TRBD1 TRBV15 . CATRTTGTGSLGYTF TGTGCCACCAGGACCACCGGGACAGGGTCTCTTGGCTACACCTTC
TRBJ2-5 TRBD2 TRBV15 few CATSGPGGQETQYF TGTGCCACCAGCGGCCCGGGAGGCCAAGAGACCCAGTACTTC
TRBJ2-2 . TRBV12-1 few CASSFPGLAENTGELFF TGTGCCAGCAGCTTCCCTGGACTAGCCGAGAACACCGGGGAGCTGTTTTTT
TRBJ2-1 TRBD2 TRBV5-4 . CASSLASGSPYNEQFF TGTGCCAGCAGCTTGGCTAGCGGGAGTCCCTACAATGAGCAGTTCTTC
TRBJ1-5 . TRBV7-2 . CASSQQGQTNQPQHF TGTGCCAGCAGCCAGCAGGGGCAGACTAATCAGCCCCAGCATTTT
TRBJ2-1 . TRBV25-1 . CASSEYGVGEQFF TGTGCCAGCAGTGAATACGGGGTAGGGGAGCAGTTCTTC
TRBJ2-1 TRBD2 TRBV19 . CASSLTSGPYNEQFF TGTGCCAGTAGCTTGACTAGCGGGCCCTACAATGAGCAGTTCTTC
TRBJ1-2 . TRBV5-1 . CASSLGGGQLYGYTF TGCGCCAGCAGCTTGGGGGGTGGACAACTCTATGGCTACACCTTC
TRBJ2-7 . TRBV7-9 . CASRAPGMSPYEQYF TGTGCCAGCAGGGCTCCAGGGATGTCGCCCTACGAGCAGTACTTC
TRBJ2-7 . TRBV2 . CASSLPYEQYF TGTGCCAGCAGTCTTCCGTACGAGCAGTACTTC
TRBJ2-5 . TRBV11-2 . CASSLGYREETQYF TGTGCCAGCAGCTTAGGTTACAGGGAAGAGACCCAGTACTTC
TRBJ2-1 . TRBV2 . CASRRGRGMGEQFF TGTGCCAGTCGAAGGGGGAGGGGGATGGGTGAGCAGTTCTTC
TRBJ1-2 TRBD1 TRBV6-1 . CASRAGPDRVGGYTF TGTGCCAGCAGGGCTGGACCGGACAGGGTGGGGGGCTACACCTTC
TRBJ2-3 . TRBV7-6 . CASSPSTSSTDTQYF TGTGCCAGCAGCCCCTCGACTAGTAGCACAGATACGCAGTATTTT
TRBJ1-1 . TRBV7-2 . CASGRQAGTEAFF TGTGCCAGCGGGCGACAGGCAGGTACTGAAGCTTTCTTT
TRBJ2-1 . TRBV6-1 . CASLDSANYNEQFF TGTGCCAGCCTTGATTCAGCGAACTACAATGAGCAGTTCTTC
TRBJ2-1 . TRBV4-2 . CASSQAGTSSYNEQFF TGTGCCAGCAGCCAAGCCGGGACATCTTCCTACAATGAGCAGTTCTTC
TRBJ2-5 . TRBV11-2 . CASSLEGLALETQYF TGTGCCAGCAGCTTAGAGGGTCTAGCTCTGGAGACCCAGTACTTC
TRBJ2-1 TRBD2 TRBV7-9 . CASSLANPSSGSPYNEQFF TGTGCCAGCAGCTTAGCCAACCCCTCTAGCGGGAGTCCCTACAATGAGCAGTTCTTC
TRBJ1-1 . TRBV7-9 . CASSKNRFMNTEAFF TGTGCCAGCAGCAAAAACAGGTTCATGAACACTGAAGCTTTCTTT
TRBJ1-1 TRBD1 TRBV19 . CASSIGGDSEAFF TGTGCCAGTAGTATAGGTGGGGACAGTGAAGCTTTCTTT
TRBJ2-1 TRBD1 TRBV7-9 . CASSLTGTGPMQEQFF TGTGCCAGCAGCTTAACCGGGACAGGGCCCATGCAGGAGCAGTTCTTC
TRBJ2-7 . TRBV7-9 . CASREEGALIYEQYF TGTGCCAGCCGTGAGGAGGGGGCGTTGATCTACGAGCAGTACTTC
TRBJ1-5 . TRBV30 . CAWSGTGQPQHF TGTGCCTGGAGTGGCACCGGGCAGCCCCAGCATTTT
TRBJ2-3 TRBD2 TRBV30 . CAWSPLAGGYTQYF TGTGCCTGGAGCCCCCTAGCGGGAGGGTATACGCAGTATTTT
TRBJ2-3 . TRBV2 . CASRSIWEFTDTQYF TGTGCCAGCAGGAGTATATGGGAGTTCACAGATACGCAGTATTTT
TRBJ2-7 TRBD2 TRBV9 once CASSPSGGFGEQYF TGTGCCAGCAGTCCTAGCGGGGGGTTCGGCGAGCAGTACTTC
TRBJ2-5 TRBD2 TRBV5-1 few CASSPRGRGETQYF TGCGCCAGCAGCCCTCGAGGGCGGGGGGAGACCCAGTACTTC
TRBJ2-7 TRBD2 TRBV7-9 few CASSSKAGELGSSSYEQYF TGTGCCAGCAGCTCCAAAGCGGGAGAACTCGGATCCAGCTCCTACGAGCAGTACTTC
TRBJ2-1 TRBD2 TRBV25-1 . CASSEYISGRANEQFF TGTGCCAGCAGTGAATATATAAGCGGGAGGGCCAATGAGCAGTTCTTC
TRBJ2-1 TRBD2 TRBV9 . CASSVDPQRLADSYNEQFF TGTGCCAGCAGCGTAGATCCCCAAAGACTAGCGGACTCCTACAATGAGCAGTTCTTC